The clone carrying this TCR beta chain was detected many times. Antigen: not known. These data are taken from a study of neurological immune-mediated disorders. Whole-study results and caveats: TCR-beta repertoires seemed private in all groups, with no expanded CDR3 amino acid sequences shared.

The germline V gene encodes CDR1 MDHEN and CDR2 SYDVKM. The CDR3 length is 19 residues. Losses at the gene ends were 3 bases for V and 1 base for J; bases not matched to a gene: 10. cDNA was made by 5'RACE with 10-nucleotide random UMIs. In each sequencing run, over 160 million TCR-beta sequences were generated from 15-18 subjects. TCRdb independently ran MiXCR on the 5' RACE reads; one entry per CDR3 protein. This repertoire shows tens of thousands of distinct CDR3 sequences, around 6% found once; its top ten account for about 0.54%. This chain links TRBV28 with TRBJ2-3, with 13 bases matching TRBD2. The source material was CD4+ T cells from blood. This receptor was identified in a woman between 35 and 50 years old in good health. The CDR3 DNA is TGTGCCAGCAGTTTCCCCCCCTGGGGGACTAGCGGGGGCACAGATACGCAGTATTTT. It encodes CASSFPPWGTSGGTDTQYF. Full variable domain (remainder filled in from reference TRBV28 and TRBJ2-3): DVKVTQSSRYLVKRTGEKVFLECVQDMDHENMFWYRQDPGLGLRLIYFSYDVKMKEKGDIPEGYSVSREKKERFSLILESASTNQTSMYLCASSFPPWGTSGGTDTQYFGPGTRLTVL.